A single sample gave rise to the 30 T cell receptor beta chains below, sequenced in a study of blood T cells in healthy people across ages. It was with a sample-barcoded 5' primer and a J-beta primer mix that a second PCR of roughly 7 to 12 cycles was run. Via MiXCR, TCRdb re-called the 5' RACE reads, giving one row per CDR3 protein. The repertoire includes roughly 800,000 distinct CDR3 sequences, more than 45% of them detected once, and about 20% sits in the top ten. Sequencing used blood. The receptor source for this set is a man younger than 40 in good health.

The chain couples TRBV2 to TRBJ2-7; D call uncertain. CDR3 length equals 13 residues. V lost 1 base to trimming and J lost 2 bases, with 6 bases between them. In germline, CDR1 is SNHLY, CDR2 FYNNEI. Here the CDR3 reads CASSEGPPYEQYF. The CDR3 region has the DNA TGTGCCAGCAGTGAAGGACCGCCCTACGAGCAGTACTTC.

V and J are TRBV9 and TRBJ2-5; D is unclear. Looked up from germline, CDR1 is SGDLS and CDR2 is YYNGEE. The V and J ends lost 2 bases and 2 bases respectively, with 13 bases between them. The CDR3 sequence is 15 residues long. The CDR3 DNA reads as TGTGCCAGCAGCGTCGGGCAGGCGAATCAAGAGACCCAGTACTTC. It codes for CASSVGQANQETQYF.

V usage is TRBV20-1 and J usage is TRBJ2-3; TRBD1 or TRBD2 may be the D gene (5 bases each). CDR1 and CDR2 from the germline V gene are DFQATT and SNEGSKA (reference sequence). The CDR3 consists of 14 residues. V lost 4 bases to trimming and J lost 6 bases, with 17 bases between them. CDR3 in DNA: TGCAGTGCTACCCCGGGACGAGCTAAGGATACGCAGTATTTT. Translation: CSATPGRAKDTQYF.

This clonotype was observed a handful of times. V is TRBV4-3 and J is TRBJ2-1, with 10 bases lining up with TRBD2. The germline V gene has CDR1 LGHNA and CDR2 YSLEER. The CDR3 extends over 13 amino acids. The V gene end was trimmed by 11 bases and the J gene end by 9 bases; junction bases not matched to a gene: 10. CDR3 DNA sequence: TGCGCCTCCGGGTCTAGCGGGAGAACTGAGCAGTTCTTC. As protein: CASGSSGRTEQFF.

The chain combines TRBV25-1 with TRBJ2-7; D uncertain. Trimming left V 1 base short and J 6 bases short, with 10 bases between. This CDR3 spans 13 amino acids. CDR1 is MGHDK, CDR2 SYGVNS, per germline. This chain's CDR3 is CASSEFSSAEQYF. In nucleotides, the CDR3 is TGTGCCAGCAGTGAATTTAGTAGTGCCGAGCAGTACTTC.

The sample holds one count of this clonotype. The chain links TRBV20-1 to TRBJ2-7, with a weak D call TRBD2 (6 bases). V lost 2 bases and J lost 5, with 10 bases in between. The CDR3 length is 12 residues. Germline V lookup: CDR1 DFQATT, CDR2 SNEGSKA (reference sequence). CDR3 sequence reads: CSARRGRHEQYF. In DNA, the CDR3 is TGCAGTGCTAGACGAGGGAGGCACGAGCAGTACTTC.

V gene TRBV6-2 or TRBV6-3 combines with J gene TRBJ1-5; D call uncertain. V was cut by 0 bases and J by 4 bases, with 13 bases left in between. Per germline, CDR1 MNHEY and CDR2 SVGEGT. This CDR3 has 16 amino acids. CDR3 loop: CASSYSSGSFNQPQHF. The CDR3 nucleotides read TGTGCCAGCAGTTACTCGAGCGGGAGCTTTAATCAGCCCCAGCATTTT.

The chain combines TRBV7-9 with TRBJ2-3; the D gene is possibly TRBD1 (6 bases). This CDR3 has 15 residues. Trimming pared 5 bases from V and 0 bases from J, leaving 12 bases between. CDR1 and CDR2 from the germline V gene are SEHNR and FQNEAQ (reference sequence). The CDR3 bases are TGTGCCAGCAGCGCGCCAGGGACAAGCACAGATACGCAGTATTTT. Its protein product is CASSAPGTSTDTQYF.

This clonotype was recorded a few times. This chain connects TRBV20-1 to TRBJ1-2, with D hard to call. The germline CDR1 and CDR2 sequences are DFQATT and SNEGSKA (reference sequence). The V and J ends lost 3 bases and 1 base respectively, with 15 bases between them. The CDR3 extends over 15 amino acids. The CDR3 DNA is TGCAGTGCTAGTTCAGAGGGCTCGTATAACTATGGCTACACCTTC. Protein product: CSASSEGSYNYGYTF.

The J gene is TRBJ2-7, the V gene TRBV20-1; TRBD2 matches at 7 bases. This CDR3 has 15 amino acids. CDR1 DFQATT and CDR2 SNEGSKA come from the germline V gene (reference sequence). Trimming removed 0 bases from V and 0 bases from J; junction bases left unmatched: 5. The CDR3 sequence is CSARDRGRASYEQYF. DNA for the CDR3: TGCAGTGCTAGAGATCGAGGGAGGGCCTCCTACGAGCAGTACTTC.

This chain joins TRBV27 and TRBJ1-2; maybe TRBD1 (6 bases). V lost 6 bases and J 8 bases, leaving 19 bases between the germline ends. The V gene's germline CDR1 is MNHEY and CDR2 SMNVEV (reference sequence). This CDR3 has 14 residues. CDR3 protein: CASSRGGPGRGYTF. CDR3 DNA sequence: TGTGCCAGCAGCCGGGGGGGCCCAGGGCGCGGCTACACCTTC.

J is TRBJ2-1 and V is TRBV6-1, with TRBD1 as a possible D gene (6 bases). The V gene's germline CDR1 is MNHNS and CDR2 SASEGT. This CDR3 region has 14 residues. V was pared by 7 bases and J by 8 bases, with 18 bases between. CDR3 DNA sequence: TGTGCCAGCACCCGAGACAGGTACGGCGATGAGCAGTTCTTC. It codes for CASTRDRYGDEQFF.

The J gene is TRBJ2-1, the V gene TRBV2; possibly TRBD2 for D (5 bases). The V end lost 6 bases, the J end lost 5 bases, and 17 bases lay between the germline ends. Germline assignment: CDR1 SNHLY and CDR2 FYNNEI. This CDR3 region has 15 residues. The CDR3 loop is CASREQRTRDNEQFF. CDR3 DNA sequence: TGTGCCAGCAGGGAACAACGCACTAGGGACAATGAGCAGTTCTTC. The whole variable domain, filled in from reference TRBV2 and TRBJ2-1, reads EPEVTQTPSHQVTQMGQEVILRCVPISNHLYFYWYRQILGQKVEFLVSFYNNEISEKSEIFDDQFSVERPDGSNFTLKIRSTKLEDSAMYFCASREQRTRDNEQFFGPGTRLTVL.

The chain recombines TRBV20-1 with TRBJ2-3, with 9 bases lining up with TRBD2. Germline-derived CDR1 and CDR2 are DFQATT and SNEGSKA (reference sequence). After removal of 6 bases from V and 4 bases from J, the junction contained 5 bases not matched to a gene. The CDR3 length is 13 residues. The CDR3, as DNA: TGCAGTGCAAAACTAGCGGGTGCAGATACGCAGTATTTT. This sequence encodes CSAKLAGADTQYF.

This chain connects TRBV6-2 or TRBV6-3 to TRBJ2-6; D perhaps matches TRBD2 (6 bases). Trimming stripped 2 bases from V and 0 bases from J, with 11 bases between. This CDR3 is 17 amino acids long. Germline V gene sequence: CDR1 MNHEY, CDR2 SVGEGT. The CDR3 DNA is TGTGCCAGCAGTTACGTGGGGGAGGACTCTGGGGCCAACGTCCTGACTTTC. It is translated as CASSYVGEDSGANVLTF.

The chain recombines TRBV4-1 with TRBJ2-3; no firm D call. The ends were cut back, 4 bases at V and 6 bases at J, with 11 bases in the middle. CDR1 is MGHRA, CDR2 YSYEKL, per germline. The CDR3 is made up of 13 amino acids. In DNA form, the CDR3 reads TGCGCCAGCAGCCCCGTCTTCGGGGATACGCAGTATTTT. It specifies CASSPVFGDTQYF.

The rearrangement links TRBV29-1 to TRBJ2-5; D perhaps matches TRBD1 (6 bases). Gene TRBJ2-7 matches the end of the DNA better, so the J call may be wrong. The CDR3 totals 14 residues. Germline lookup yields CDR1 SQVTM and CDR2 ANQGSEA. CDR3 coding DNA: TGCAGCGTTGAAGACGGCCAGGGGCTCGACGAGCAGTACTTC. It yields the protein CSVEDGQGLDEQYF.

This clonotype occurred once. The rearrangement links TRBV6-1 to TRBJ1-2; D gene ambiguous. CDR1 and CDR2 from the germline V gene are MNHNS and SASEGT. There are 14 residues in the CDR3. V was cut by 2 bases and J by 5 bases, with 12 bases left in between. CDR3 region: CASSETPGGYGYTF. The DNA of the CDR3 is TGTGCCAGCAGTGAAACTCCCGGTGGGTATGGCTACACCTTC.

Comment on this clonotype: This may be a read error, as it is one base from a much larger clone. The chain links TRBV7-2 to TRBJ2-7; 10 positions agree with TRBD2. Germline values: CDR1 SGHTA, CDR2 FQGNSA. V shed 6 bases and J 6 bases; nucleotides not matched to a gene: 5. The CDR3 is made up of 13 amino acids. Written as DNA, the CDR3 is TGTGCCAGCAGACTAGCGGGAACCTGCGAGCAGTACTTC. Protein: CASRLAGTCEQYF. The full variable domain, in which reference TRBV7-2 and TRBJ2-7 provide the parts outside the CDR3, is GAGVSQSPSNKVTEKGKDVELRCDPISGHTALYWYRQSLGQGLEFLIYFQGNSAPDKSGLPSDRFSAERTGGSVSTLTIQRTQQEDSAVYLCASRLAGTCEQYFGPGTRLTVT.

The chain couples TRBV9 to TRBJ2-7; TRBD2 agrees at 8 bases. V shed 0 bases, J shed 6 bases, and the junction held 8 bases outside the gene matches. The CDR3 runs 15 residues. Germline V gives CDR1 SGDLS, CDR2 YYNGEE. The CDR3 DNA reads TGTGCCAGCAGCGTAGGGGGTACTAGCGGATCCGAGCAGTACTTC. It translates to CASSVGGTSGSEQYF.

The chain recombines TRBV24-1 with TRBJ2-1, with unresolved D. CDR3 length: 16 amino acids. V lost 4 bases, J lost 0 bases, and 12 bases lay in between. CDR1 KGHDR and CDR2 SFDVKD come from the germline V gene. The CDR3 nucleotides read TGTGCCACCAGTGACCCTTTAGAGAGCTCCTACAATGAGCAGTTCTTC. Translated, it gives CATSDPLESSYNEQFF.

The V call is TRBV7-9, the J call TRBJ2-5; the match to TRBD1 covers 8 bases. The DNA end is more similar to TRBJ2-7, so the J call may be wrong. Germline V gene data show CDR1 as SEHNR and CDR2 as FQNEAQ (reference sequence). The CDR3 loop spans 14 amino acids. The CDR3 bases are TGTGCCAGCAGCCAGGACAGGGCAAGGTACGAGCAGTACTTC. Translation gives CASSQDRARYEQYF.

This clonotype was seen ten or more times. The J gene is TRBJ2-7, the V gene TRBV7-9, with D perhaps matching TRBD1 or TRBD2 (5 bases each). V was trimmed by 3 bases and J by 4 bases, leaving 13 bases between them. Germline V CDR1 and CDR2: SEHNR, FQNEAQ (reference sequence). There are 14 residues in the CDR3. The CDR3 region has the DNA TGTGCCAGCAGCTTTGGCAGGGAGATATACGAGCAGTACTTC. Residues: CASSFGREIYEQYF.

Concerning this clonotype: A much larger clone is a single base away; this may be a read error. The chain uses TRBV18 and TRBJ2-5; D is unresolved. Trimming pared 4 bases from V and 11 bases from J, leaving 11 bases between. CDR1 and CDR2 from the germline V gene are KGHSH and LQKENI. The CDR3 sequence is 11 residues long. CDR3 residues: CASSRDNEQYF. The CDR3 DNA reads as TGTGCCAGCTCACGCGACAATGAGCAGTACTTC.

CDR3 sequence: CASSPGWSFYNEQFF. The CDR3 DNA follows: TGTGCCAGCTCCCCGGGGTGGTCTTTCTACAATGAGCAGTTCTTC. The chain combines TRBV18 with TRBJ2-1, with D maybe TRBD2 (5 bases). The CDR3 loop spans 15 amino acids. V shed 6 bases and J shed 3 bases, with 15 bases lying between them. In germline, CDR1 is KGHSH, CDR2 LQKENI.

This clonotype was counted only a few times. The gene calls are TRBV20-1 and TRBJ2-5; D may correspond to TRBD1 or TRBD2 (5 bases each). The germline gives CDR1 DFQATT, CDR2 SNEGSKA (reference sequence). Trimming shortened V by 6 bases and J by 5 bases, and 19 bases separated the two germline ends. This CDR3 is built from 14 residues. Written as DNA, the CDR3 is TGCAGTGCCCACCCAGGGACGGGACGGGAGACCCAGTACTTC. This gives the protein CSAHPGTGRETQYF.

This clonotype was detected only a few times. The chain links TRBV19 to TRBJ2-7; D assignment may be TRBD1 or TRBD2 (5 bases each). This CDR3 spans 15 amino acids. Trimming took 3 bases from V and 4 from J, leaving 16 bases between them. The germline V gene encodes CDR1 LNHDA and CDR2 SQIVND (reference sequence). Here the CDR3 reads CASSIEGVGAYEQYF. Here the CDR3 DNA reads TGTGCCAGTAGTATTGAGGGAGTAGGGGCTTACGAGCAGTACTTC.

V gene TRBV7-9 combines with J gene TRBJ2-2; perhaps TRBD2 as D (6 bases). The germline V gene has CDR1 SEHNR and CDR2 FQNEAQ (reference sequence). V shed 6 bases and J shed 0 bases, with 14 bases lying between them. The CDR3 is 16 residues long. In DNA, the CDR3 is TGTGCCAGCAGACGAACCGGGACTCCGAACACCGGGGAGCTGTTTTTT. Its translation: CASRRTGTPNTGELFF.

The chain links TRBV10-2 to TRBJ2-4; D may be TRBD2 (5 bases). This CDR3 region has 16 residues. Germline V gene sequence: CDR1 WSHSY, CDR2 SAAADI. V was shortened by 3 bases and J by 1 base, with 13 bases between the two germline ends. CDR3 residues: CASSEEYCGAKNIQYF. CDR3 nucleotide sequence: TGCGCCAGCAGTGAAGAGTATTGCGGGGCCAAAAACATTCAGTACTTC.

The J gene is TRBJ1-2, the V gene TRBV25-1; 12 nucleotides line up with TRBD1. The V and J ends lost 3 bases and 5 bases, in that order; junction bases with no gene match: 7. Germline values: CDR1 MGHDK, CDR2 SYGVNS. The CDR3 spans 16 residues. CDR3: CASSDIGTGGSYGYTF. As DNA, the CDR3 is TGTGCCAGCAGTGACATCGGGACAGGGGGCAGTTATGGCTACACCTTC.